This T cell receptor beta chain was profiled in a study of T cell responses to AZD1222 COVID-19 vaccine. The CDR3 spans 14 residues. The germline gives CDR1 LNHDA, CDR2 SQIVND (reference sequence). V lost 0 bases and J lost 8, with 13 bases in between. TCRdb's copy holds only in-frame clones and misses some; the assay was immunoSEQ multiplex PCR. The table lists roughly 150,000 clones, around 94% of them singletons. The TCR sequence derives from an adult who received the AZD1222 COVID-19 vaccine. The input for sequencing was peripheral blood, taken 28 days after the second AZD1222 dose. The chain employs TRBV19 and TRBJ1-2; a weak D match, TRBD1 (6 bases). CDR3 nucleotides: TGTGCCAGTAGTATAGAGTCAGGGGCCAGAGGCTACACCTTC. It is translated as CASSIESGARGYTF.